A selection of T cell receptor beta chains follows, all from one sample in a study of Graves' ophthalmopathy and Graves' hyperthyroidism. TCRdb ran MiXCR on the multiplex PCR reads and lists one entry per CDR3 protein. The data hold some 1.1 million distinct CDR3 sequences, with 35% to 45% observed a single time. Sequences were obtained from peripheral blood or thyroid tissue (not recorded which). Receptors were obtained from an adult man with Graves' hyperthyroidism. CDR3s include the opening cysteine and the closing phenylalanine or tryptophan. Each record gives: CDR3 DNA, CDR3 protein, clone size, J gene, D gene, V gene. D genes are given only for firm matches. Size tells how often a clone was seen (once, few, many) or the class of an expanded clone, and some rows leave it out.

CDR3 DNA: TGTGCCAGCAGGCAACAGATAGGGGCCGGCACTGAAGCTTTCTTT
CDR3 protein: CASRQQIGAGTEAFF
clone size: many
J gene: TRBJ1-1
D gene: NA
V gene: TRBV2

CDR3 DNA: TGTGCCATCAGTGAGGCAAAAATAAGGACAGGGTCGCAGGAGACCCAGTACTTC
CDR3 protein: CAISEAKIRTGSQETQYF
clone size: few
J gene: TRBJ2-5
D gene: TRBD1
V gene: TRBV10-3

CDR3 DNA: TGCAGCGTTGATATGAAGATGAACACTGAAGCTTTCTTT
CDR3 protein: CSVDMKMNTEAFF
clone size: few
J gene: TRBJ1-1
D gene: NA
V gene: TRBV29-1

CDR3 DNA: TGTGCCACCAGTGATCCCGACAGCACTGAAGCTTTCTTT
CDR3 protein: CATSDPDSTEAFF
clone size: many
J gene: TRBJ1-1
D gene: NA
V gene: TRBV24-1

CDR3 DNA: TGTGCCAGCAGCGAAAGACAGGGACTTTACTATGGCTACACCTTC
CDR3 protein: CASSERQGLYYGYTF
clone size: few
J gene: TRBJ1-2
D gene: TRBD1
V gene: TRBV7-9

CDR3 DNA: TGCAGTGTCACAACTGACTATGGCTACACCTTC
CDR3 protein: CSVTTDYGYTF
clone size: few
J gene: TRBJ1-2
D gene: NA
V gene: TRBV20-1

CDR3 DNA: TGCAGTGCTAGGGCGACTTGGGACCCGAACACTGAAGCTTTCTTT
CDR3 protein: CSARATWDPNTEAFF
clone size: many
J gene: TRBJ1-1
D gene: NA
V gene: TRBV20-1

CDR3 DNA: TGCAGTGCTAGTGGCGGGGGGACGAAGACCCAGTACTTC
CDR3 protein: CSASGGGTKTQYF
clone size: NA
J gene: TRBJ2-5
D gene: TRBD2
V gene: TRBV20-1

CDR3 DNA: TGTGCCATCAGTGATGAAGACAACGTCCTGACTTTC
CDR3 protein: CAISDEDNVLTF
clone size: few
J gene: TRBJ2-6
D gene: NA
V gene: TRBV10-3

CDR3 DNA: TGTGCCAGCAGTCCATTCGACTCCCGGGACAGGTCTTTCACTGAAGCTTTCTTT
CDR3 protein: CASSPFDSRDRSFTEAFF
clone size: many
J gene: TRBJ1-1
D gene: TRBD1
V gene: TRBV6-5

CDR3 DNA: TGTGCCTGGAATGAGGGAATGAACGGGGAGCTGTTTTTT
CDR3 protein: CAWNEGMNGELFF
clone size: few
J gene: TRBJ2-2
D gene: NA
V gene: TRBV30

CDR3 DNA: TGTGCCAGCAGCTTAACCGGGACATTCTATGGCTACACCTTC
CDR3 protein: CASSLTGTFYGYTF
clone size: NA
J gene: TRBJ1-2
D gene: NA
V gene: TRBV7-2

CDR3 DNA: TGCGCCAGCAGCTTGGTGCAGGGTGACTCCTACGAGCAGTACTTC
CDR3 protein: CASSLVQGDSYEQYF
clone size: few
J gene: TRBJ2-7
D gene: NA
V gene: TRBV5-1

CDR3 DNA: TGTGCCAGCAGTCTGAGCGGGAGATATGAGCAGTTCTTC
CDR3 protein: CASSLSGRYEQFF
clone size: NA
J gene: TRBJ2-1
D gene: TRBD2
V gene: TRBV12-3/TRBV12-4

CDR3 DNA: TGTGCCAGCAGTGACCAAAGGACAGGGAATAATTCACCCCTCCACTTT
CDR3 protein: CASSDQRTGNNSPLHF
clone size: NA
J gene: TRBJ1-6
D gene: TRBD1
V gene: TRBV25-1

CDR3 DNA: TGTGCCAGCAGCATAGGACTAGCGGGACACTACGAGCAGTACTTC
CDR3 protein: CASSIGLAGHYEQYF
clone size: many
J gene: TRBJ2-7
D gene: TRBD2
V gene: TRBV13

CDR3 DNA: TGTGCCAGCAGCTTAGTGTTCTTTTGGGGGGCGTTTTGGTCACCCCTCCACTTT
CDR3 protein: CASSLVFFWGAFWSPLHF
clone size: many
J gene: TRBJ1-6
D gene: NA
V gene: TRBV11-2

CDR3 DNA: TGCAGCGTTCAAGGGGTGGGTCAGCCCCAGCATTTT
CDR3 protein: CSVQGVGQPQHF
clone size: few
J gene: TRBJ1-5
D gene: NA
V gene: TRBV29-1

CDR3 DNA: TGTGCCAGCAGTTTACCGGCAGAGACCCAGTACTTC
CDR3 protein: CASSLPAETQYF
clone size: many
J gene: TRBJ2-5
D gene: NA
V gene: TRBV28

CDR3 DNA: TGCAGTGCTAGGATCAGGGATCGGGAGCAAGAGACCCAGCATTTT
CDR3 protein: CSARIRDREQETQHF
clone size: NA
J gene: TRBJ1-5
D gene: NA
V gene: TRBV20-1

CDR3 DNA: TGTGCCAGCACCTCCAGGGTCACCGGGGAGCTGTTTTTT
CDR3 protein: CASTSRVTGELFF
clone size: NA
J gene: TRBJ2-2
D gene: NA
V gene: TRBV14

CDR3 DNA: TGTGCCAGCAGGACACGGACTAGTTGGGACTACGAGCAGTACTTC
CDR3 protein: CASRTRTSWDYEQYF
clone size: NA
J gene: TRBJ2-7
D gene: TRBD2
V gene: TRBV6-5

CDR3 DNA: TGTGCCACCAGCGGGAGGCACTCCCGAAGCTCTGGGGCCAACGTCCTGACTTTC
CDR3 protein: CATSGRHSRSSGANVLTF
clone size: many
J gene: TRBJ2-6
D gene: NA
V gene: TRBV15

CDR3 DNA: TGTGCCAGCAGCTTACGGGACAGAACTCAAGAGACCCAGTACTTC
CDR3 protein: CASSLRDRTQETQYF
clone size: NA
J gene: TRBJ2-5
D gene: TRBD1
V gene: TRBV7-2

CDR3 DNA: TGTGCCAGCAGCGCCAAACCGGGATTTAATACCAATCAGCCCCAGCATTTT
CDR3 protein: CASSAKPGFNTNQPQHF
clone size: NA
J gene: TRBJ1-5
D gene: NA
V gene: TRBV11-2

CDR3 DNA: TGTGCCAGCCGGACAGGGGGCATGAGTGGGGCCAACGTCCTGACTTTC
CDR3 protein: CASRTGGMSGANVLTF
clone size: many
J gene: TRBJ2-6
D gene: TRBD1
V gene: TRBV19

CDR3 DNA: TGCGCCAGCAGAAGTCCAGGACAGGGGTGGAAGGAAGCTTTCTTT
CDR3 protein: CASRSPGQGWKEAFF
clone size: few
J gene: TRBJ1-1
D gene: TRBD1
V gene: TRBV10-2

CDR3 DNA: TGTGCCAGCGGGGGAGAAGGGGCGGGCGAGACCCAGTACTTC
CDR3 protein: CASGGEGAGETQYF
clone size: once
J gene: TRBJ2-5
D gene: NA
V gene: TRBV11-2

CDR3 DNA: TGTGCCAGCAGACCCCGTGGACAGGGGTATGGCTACACCTTC
CDR3 protein: CASRPRGQGYGYTF
clone size: many
J gene: TRBJ1-2
D gene: TRBD1
V gene: TRBV7-9

CDR3 DNA: TGCGCCAGCAGCTTTGCGCACAGATATAGCAATCAGCCCCAGCATTTT
CDR3 protein: CASSFAHRYSNQPQHF
clone size: once
J gene: TRBJ1-5
D gene: NA
V gene: TRBV5-1

CDR3 DNA: TGCGCCAGCAGACCCGAACGCCTCTATGGCTACACCTTC
CDR3 protein: CASRPERLYGYTF
clone size: few
J gene: TRBJ1-2
D gene: NA
V gene: TRBV5-1

CDR3 DNA: TGTGCCAGCAGCTTAAGGGGCATCGGTGCTTTCTTT
CDR3 protein: CASSLRGIGAFF
clone size: many
J gene: TRBJ1-1
D gene: NA
V gene: TRBV13

CDR3 DNA: TGCGCCAGCAGTGCCGGACTAGCGGGGAATAGCCAAGAGACCCAGTACTTC
CDR3 protein: CASSAGLAGNSQETQYF
clone size: NA
J gene: TRBJ2-5
D gene: TRBD2
V gene: TRBV10-2

CDR3 DNA: TGTGCCAGCAGTCCAGAGCCGGGACAGGGGGCCTACGAGCAGTACTTC
CDR3 protein: CASSPEPGQGAYEQYF
clone size: NA
J gene: TRBJ2-7
D gene: TRBD1
V gene: TRBV10-3

CDR3 DNA: TGTGCCCGTGGGGCGGACCGTAATTCACCCCTCCACTTT
CDR3 protein: CARGADRNSPLHF
clone size: NA
J gene: TRBJ1-6
D gene: NA
V gene: TRBV2

CDR3 DNA: TGTGCCATCAGTGTTTGGAGGGTGGGGGCCAACGTCCTGACTTTC
CDR3 protein: CAISVWRVGANVLTF
clone size: many
J gene: TRBJ2-6
D gene: NA
V gene: TRBV10-3

CDR3 DNA: TGCAGCGCCGCGTTGGGCGTGTGGACAGATACGCAGTATTTT
CDR3 protein: CSAALGVWTDTQYF
clone size: NA
J gene: TRBJ2-3
D gene: NA
V gene: TRBV29-1

CDR3 DNA: TGCAGCGGGAGGCCCACCCAGTACTTC
CDR3 protein: CSGRPTQYF
clone size: NA
J gene: TRBJ2-5
D gene: NA
V gene: TRBV29-1

CDR3 DNA: TGTGCCAGTACCTGGGACAGGGGGGACACTGAAGCTTTCTTT
CDR3 protein: CASTWDRGDTEAFF
clone size: few
J gene: TRBJ1-1
D gene: TRBD1
V gene: TRBV19

CDR3 DNA: TGTGCCAGTAGTATGGGACCTCCCTGTGGCTACACCTTC
CDR3 protein: CASSMGPPCGYTF
clone size: NA
J gene: TRBJ1-2
D gene: NA
V gene: TRBV19

CDR3 DNA: TGTGCCATCAGTACAGGGTCGCCTCTTGAAGCTTTCTTT
CDR3 protein: CAISTGSPLEAFF
clone size: NA
J gene: TRBJ1-1
D gene: NA
V gene: TRBV10-3

CDR3 DNA: TGTGCCACGGGACCGGGGCCCGGGGAGCTGTTTTTT
CDR3 protein: CATGPGPGELFF
clone size: NA
J gene: TRBJ2-2
D gene: NA
V gene: TRBV5-1

CDR3 DNA: TGCAGTGCCTATCCTAGCGGGGGAGCTTACGAGCAGTACTTC
CDR3 protein: CSAYPSGGAYEQYF
clone size: many
J gene: TRBJ2-7
D gene: TRBD2
V gene: TRBV20-1

CDR3 DNA: TGTGCCAGCAGCCTCCGGACAGCCAAAGAGACCCAGTACTTC
CDR3 protein: CASSLRTAKETQYF
clone size: many
J gene: TRBJ2-5
D gene: NA
V gene: TRBV11-2

CDR3 DNA: TGCAGTGCTAGTGGGGACAGGGGTCTGAACACTGAAGCTTTCTTT
CDR3 protein: CSASGDRGLNTEAFF
clone size: many
J gene: TRBJ1-1
D gene: TRBD1
V gene: TRBV20-1

CDR3 DNA: TGCAGTGCTAGAGATTGGGGGGGACCTGAAGCTTTCTTT
CDR3 protein: CSARDWGGPEAFF
clone size: many
J gene: TRBJ1-1
D gene: NA
V gene: TRBV20-1

CDR3 DNA: TGCGCCAGCAGCCAAGTTTTTTCCACCGGGGAGCCGTTTTTT
CDR3 protein: CASSQVFSTGEPFF
clone size: NA
J gene: TRBJ2-2
D gene: NA
V gene: TRBV7-2

CDR3 DNA: TGTGCCAGTAGTCTAGGGGGCCCCTACGAGCAGTACTTC
CDR3 protein: CASSLGGPYEQYF
clone size: many
J gene: TRBJ2-7
D gene: TRBD1
V gene: TRBV12-3/TRBV12-4

CDR3 DNA: TGTGCCAGCAGTGAGGCGCAGAGGGCCGGGGAGCTGTTTTTT
CDR3 protein: CASSEAQRAGELFF
clone size: many
J gene: TRBJ2-2
D gene: NA
V gene: TRBV2